The sequence of this T cell receptor (beta chain) was determined in a study of pediatric ulcerative colitis. At the level of the study: Ulcerative colitis patients had pancolitis or left-sided colitis, with confirming histology.

The assay was immunoSEQ multiplex PCR, and TCRdb's table has in-frame clones only and misses some. In the table there are tens of thousands of clones, around 64% of which are singletons. Rectal tissue came from one to two pinch biopsies taken at colonoscopy. Ulcerative colitis patients received no immunosuppressive medication before the diagnostic colonoscopy. In its sample, this clone was seen a few times. Antigen: not known. Notes on the study in general: A couple of rectal CDR3 clonotypes occurred in all ulcerative colitis patients.

The clonotype originates from a boy younger than 18 with severe ulcerative colitis. The sample was gut tissue.

The CDR3 DNA follows: TGTGCCAGCGCGCGGGGATGGGGCCAGGGAGGTGAGCAGTTCTTC. Its translation is CASARGWGQGGEQFF. The chain carries TRBV2 and TRBJ2-1; D is perhaps TRBD2 (6 bases). This CDR3 comprises 15 residues. Trimming removed 8 bases at V and 9 bases at J, with 23 bases between. Looked up from germline, CDR1 is SNHLY and CDR2 is FYNNEI. The whole variable domain, remainder taken from reference TRBV2 and TRBJ2-1, is EPEVTQTPSHQVTQMGQEVILRCVPISNHLYFYWYRQILGQKVEFLVSFYNNEISEKSEIFDDQFSVERPDGSNFTLKIRSTKLEDSAMYFCASARGWGQGGEQFFGPGTRLTVL.